This passage covers 10 T cell receptor beta chains from one sample sequenced in a study of blood T cells in healthy people across ages. The use of a sample-barcoded 5' primer and a J-beta primer mix characterized a second PCR of about 7 to 12 cycles. TCRdb analysed the 5' RACE reads with MiXCR anew, one entry per CDR3 protein. There are 1 million to 1.2 million distinct CDR3 sequences in the sample; roughly two fifths occur only once, and around 12% lies in the top ten. Sequencing used blood. All receptors come from a man aged 18 to 29 in good health.

Note on this clonotype: Its ends do not fully match the called genes, so a read error is possible. V and J are TRBV7-8 and TRBJ1-5, with D possibly matching TRBD1 (5 bases). The CDR3 loop spans 14 amino acids. Germline assignment: CDR1 SGHVS and CDR2 FQNEAQ. The CDR3 here is CTSSSDSGHQPQHF. In nucleotides, the CDR3 is TGTACCAGCAGCTCAGACAGTGGTCATCAGCCCCAGCATTTT.

The genes are TRBV27 and TRBJ2-1, with TRBD1 matching over 8 bases. The germline gives CDR1 MNHEY, CDR2 SMNVEV (reference sequence). The CDR3 length is 14 residues. The V and J ends lost 2 bases and 14 bases, in that order; junction bases with no gene match: 11. This chain's CDR3 is CASSLQGTGILKFF. The CDR3 DNA sequence: TGTGCCAGCAGTTTACAGGGGACAGGTATTTTGAAGTTCTTC.

In regard to this clonotype: A much larger clone lies one base from this, so it may be a read error. The rearrangement joins TRBV18 to TRBJ2-3, with D unclear. The V end was cut by 1 base, the J end by 5 bases, with 7 bases between. Germline assignment: CDR1 KGHSH and CDR2 LQKENI. The CDR3 runs 13 residues. The CDR3 loop is CASSPLGEDTQYF. The CDR3 DNA is TGTGCCAGCTCACCACTTGGGGAAGATACGCAGTATTTT.

The V call is TRBV20-1, the J call TRBJ1-2; tentative D call: TRBD1 (6 bases). Trimming pared 3 bases from V and 9 bases from J, leaving 20 bases between. CDR1 DFQATT and CDR2 SNEGSKA come from the germline V gene (reference sequence). CDR3 length equals 14 residues. The DNA of the CDR3 is TGCAGTGCTAGTCAGGGGCGGCTCTTGGAGAGCTACACCTTC. Translating gives CSASQGRLLESYTF.

This chain uses TRBV12-3 or TRBV12-4 with TRBJ1-2; a weak D match, TRBD1 (5 bases). The CDR3 spans 13 residues. V was clipped by 5 bases and J by 4 bases, with 11 bases between them. CDR3 protein: CASSMRQSYGYTF. CDR3 in DNA: TGTGCCAGCAGTATGCGACAGAGCTATGGCTACACCTTC.

This chain uses TRBV4-3 with TRBJ2-3; 10 bases match TRBD1. The CDR3 length is 18 residues. Looked up from germline, CDR1 is LGHNA and CDR2 is YSLEER. V shed 0 bases, J shed 1 base, and the junction held 7 bases outside the gene matches. The CDR3 DNA sequence: TGCGCCAGCAGCCAAGATCGCACAGACAGGGGGCGCACAGATACGCAGTATTTT. This gives the protein CASSQDRTDRGRTDTQYF.

Note on this clonotype: This may be a read error, as it is one base from a much larger clone. The CDR3 protein is CASSLDGGSYNEQYF. The CDR3 DNA sequence: TGCGCCAGCAGCTTGGACGGGGGTTCCTACAATGAGCAGTACTTC. The chain links TRBV5-1 to TRBJ2-1; possibly TRBD2 for D (6 bases). With the DNA end fitting TRBJ2-7 better, the J assignment may be wrong. This CDR3 has 15 amino acids. Germline CDR1 reads SGHRS; CDR2 reads YFSETQ.

This clonotype was counted only a few times. V is TRBV6-2 or TRBV6-3 and J is TRBJ2-7; 8 bases map to TRBD1. The V gene's germline CDR1 is MNHEY and CDR2 SVGEGT. The CDR3 is 14 residues long. V dropped 7 bases and J dropped 7; count of bases not matched to a gene: 12. The CDR3 protein is CASIDGQGYNEQYF. In DNA form, the CDR3 reads TGTGCCAGCATCGACGGACAGGGCTACAATGAGCAGTACTTC.

This clonotype was seen repeatedly, ten times or more. This chain uses TRBV6-2 or TRBV6-3 with TRBJ2-7; 7 bases align to TRBD1. The length of the CDR3 is 16 residues. Germline CDR1 and CDR2: MNHEY and SVGEGT. Trimming removed 6 bases from V and 2 bases from J; junction bases left unmatched: 13. For the CDR3, the DNA is TGTGCCAGCAGCAGAATAACCCTGGACAGGACCTACGAGCAGTACTTC. Residues: CASSRITLDRTYEQYF.

This chain links TRBV5-1 with TRBJ1-1; 9 nucleotides align to TRBD1. This CDR3 comprises 18 residues. V lost 4 bases and J lost 0; bases outside the gene matches: 13. Germline V lookup: CDR1 SGHRS, CDR2 YFSETQ. CDR3 coding DNA: TGCGCCAGCAGCCTCGCCGGGGGGACAGGGATCTTGAACACTGAAGCTTTCTTT. Its translation is CASSLAGGTGILNTEAFF.